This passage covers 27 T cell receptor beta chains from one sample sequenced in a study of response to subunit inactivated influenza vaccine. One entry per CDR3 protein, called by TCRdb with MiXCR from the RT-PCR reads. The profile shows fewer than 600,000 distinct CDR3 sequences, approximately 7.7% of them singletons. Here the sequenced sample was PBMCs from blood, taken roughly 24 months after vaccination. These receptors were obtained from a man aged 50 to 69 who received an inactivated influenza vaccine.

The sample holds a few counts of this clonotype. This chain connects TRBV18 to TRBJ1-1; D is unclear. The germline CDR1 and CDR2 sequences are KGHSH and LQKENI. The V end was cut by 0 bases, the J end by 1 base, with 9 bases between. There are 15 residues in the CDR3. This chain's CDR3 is CASSPPVPTNTEAFF. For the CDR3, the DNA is TGTGCCAGCTCACCACCCGTGCCGACGAACACTGAAGCTTTCTTT. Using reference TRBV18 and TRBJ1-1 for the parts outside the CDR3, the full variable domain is NAGVMQNPRHLVRRRGQEARLRCSPMKGHSHVYWYRQLPEEGLKFMVYLQKENIIDESGMPKERFSAEFPKEGPSILRIQQVVRGDSAAYFCASSPPVPTNTEAFFGQGTRLTVV.

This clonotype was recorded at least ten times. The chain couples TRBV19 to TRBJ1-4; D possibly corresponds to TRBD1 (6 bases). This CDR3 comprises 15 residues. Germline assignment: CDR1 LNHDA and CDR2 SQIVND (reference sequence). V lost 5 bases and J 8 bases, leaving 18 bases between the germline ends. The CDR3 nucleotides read TGTGCCAGTAGTCCGACGACAGGTGCCGGAGAAAAACTGTTTTTT. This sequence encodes CASSPTTGAGEKLFF.

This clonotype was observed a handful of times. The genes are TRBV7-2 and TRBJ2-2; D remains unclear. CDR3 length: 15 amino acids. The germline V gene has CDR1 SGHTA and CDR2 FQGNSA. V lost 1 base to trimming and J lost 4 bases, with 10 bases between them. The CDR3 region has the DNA TGTGCCAGCAGCTTAGACGTATCGGGCACCGGGGAGCTGTTTTTT. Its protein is CASSLDVSGTGELFF.

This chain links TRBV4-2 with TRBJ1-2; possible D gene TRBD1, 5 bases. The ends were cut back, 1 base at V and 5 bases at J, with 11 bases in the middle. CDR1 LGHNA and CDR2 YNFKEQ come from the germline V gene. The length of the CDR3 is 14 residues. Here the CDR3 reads CASSQGGRNYGYTF. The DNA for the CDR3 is TGTGCCAGCAGCCAAGGGGGACGGAATTATGGCTACACCTTC.

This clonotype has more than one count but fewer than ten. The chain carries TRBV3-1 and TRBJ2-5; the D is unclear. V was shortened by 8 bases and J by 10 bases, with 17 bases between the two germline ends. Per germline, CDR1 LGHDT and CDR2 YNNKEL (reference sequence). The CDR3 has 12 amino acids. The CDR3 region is CASGDAAPGQYF. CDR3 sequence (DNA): TGTGCCAGCGGTGATGCAGCCCCTGGCCAGTACTTC.

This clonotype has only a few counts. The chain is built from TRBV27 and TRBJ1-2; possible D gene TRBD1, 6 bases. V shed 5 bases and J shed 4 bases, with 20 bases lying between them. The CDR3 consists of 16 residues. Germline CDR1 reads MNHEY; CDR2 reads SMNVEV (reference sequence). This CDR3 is CASSRGTPSFSYGYTF. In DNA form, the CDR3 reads TGTGCCAGCAGTCGCGGGACACCTTCGTTTAGCTATGGCTACACCTTC.

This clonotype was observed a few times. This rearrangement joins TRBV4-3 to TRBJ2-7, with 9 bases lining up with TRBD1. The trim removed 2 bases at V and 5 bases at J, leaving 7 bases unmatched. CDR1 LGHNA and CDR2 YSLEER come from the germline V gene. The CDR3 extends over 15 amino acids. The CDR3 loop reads CASSQRPGQGNEQYF. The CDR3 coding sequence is TGCGCCAGCAGCCAACGTCCGGGACAGGGAAACGAGCAGTACTTC.

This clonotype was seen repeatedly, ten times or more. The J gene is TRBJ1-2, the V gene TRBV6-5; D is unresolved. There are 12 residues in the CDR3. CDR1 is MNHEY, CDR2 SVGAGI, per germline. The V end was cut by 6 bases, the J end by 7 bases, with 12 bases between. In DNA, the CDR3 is TGTGCCAGCAGAGGGCAAACTCGTGGCTACACCTTC. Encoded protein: CASRGQTRGYTF.

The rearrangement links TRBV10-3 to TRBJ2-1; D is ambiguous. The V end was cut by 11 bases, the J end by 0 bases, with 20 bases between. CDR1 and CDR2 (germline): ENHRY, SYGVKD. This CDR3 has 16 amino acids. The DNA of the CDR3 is TGTGCCGTCTCCTATAGCTCTATGAGCTCCTACAATGAGCAGTTCTTC. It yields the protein CAVSYSSMSSYNEQFF.

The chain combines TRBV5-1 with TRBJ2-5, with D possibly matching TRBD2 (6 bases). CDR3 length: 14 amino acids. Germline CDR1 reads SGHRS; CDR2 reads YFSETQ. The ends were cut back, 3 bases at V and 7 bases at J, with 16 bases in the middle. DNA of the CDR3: TGCGCCAGCAGCTGGGTAACGGAGGAGGGGACCCAGTACTTC. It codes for CASSWVTEEGTQYF.

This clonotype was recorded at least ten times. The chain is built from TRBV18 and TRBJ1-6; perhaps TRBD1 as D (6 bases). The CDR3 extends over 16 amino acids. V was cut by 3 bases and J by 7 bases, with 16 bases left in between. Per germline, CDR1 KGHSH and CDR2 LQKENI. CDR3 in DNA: TGTGCCAGCTCACCGTGGTTGCAGGGGCGGAATTCACCCCTCCACTTT. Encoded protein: CASSPWLQGRNSPLHF.

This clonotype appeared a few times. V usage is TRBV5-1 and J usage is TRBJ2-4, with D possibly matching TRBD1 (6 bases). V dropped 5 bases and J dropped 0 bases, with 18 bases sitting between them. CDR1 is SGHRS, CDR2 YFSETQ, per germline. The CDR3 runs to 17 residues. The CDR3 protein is CASRPGQMGVAKNIQYF. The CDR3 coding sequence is TGCGCCAGCAGACCGGGACAAATGGGAGTAGCCAAAAACATTCAGTACTTC.

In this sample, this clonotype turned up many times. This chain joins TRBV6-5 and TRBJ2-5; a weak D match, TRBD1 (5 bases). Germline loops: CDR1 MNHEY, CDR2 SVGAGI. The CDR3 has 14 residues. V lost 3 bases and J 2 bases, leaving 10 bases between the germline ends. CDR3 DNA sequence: TGTGCCAGCAGTTATACTCAGGGACAAGAGACCCAGTACTTC. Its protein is CASSYTQGQETQYF.

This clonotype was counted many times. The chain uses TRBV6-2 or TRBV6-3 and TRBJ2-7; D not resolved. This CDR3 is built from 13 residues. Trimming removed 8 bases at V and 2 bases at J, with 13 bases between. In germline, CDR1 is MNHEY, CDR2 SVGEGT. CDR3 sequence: CASLRGGTYEQYF. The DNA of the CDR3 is TGTGCCAGCCTCCGCGGCGGAACCTACGAGCAGTACTTC.

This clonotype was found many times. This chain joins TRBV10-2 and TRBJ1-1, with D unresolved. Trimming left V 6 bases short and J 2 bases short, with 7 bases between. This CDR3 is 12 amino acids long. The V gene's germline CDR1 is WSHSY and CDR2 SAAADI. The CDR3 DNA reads TGCGCCAGCAGGGCAGGTAACACTGAAGCTTTCTTT. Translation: CASRAGNTEAFF.

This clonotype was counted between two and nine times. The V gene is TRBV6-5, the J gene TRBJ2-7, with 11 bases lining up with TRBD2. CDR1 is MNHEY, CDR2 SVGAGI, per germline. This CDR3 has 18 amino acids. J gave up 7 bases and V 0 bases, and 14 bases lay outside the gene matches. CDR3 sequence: CASSYSASMVAGGWEQYF. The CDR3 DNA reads TGTGCCAGCAGTTACTCAGCGTCCATGGTAGCGGGAGGGTGGGAGCAGTACTTC.

The CDR3 is CAIGPGLGNQPQHF. The DNA for the CDR3 is TGTGCCATCGGCCCGGGGCTGGGGAATCAGCCCCAGCATTTT. The gene calls are TRBV5-3 and TRBJ1-5; the D gene is possibly TRBD1 (5 bases). TRBV5-3 is reported as an ORF; its role is uncertain. V gave up 9 bases and J gave up 4 bases, with 17 bases separating them. This CDR3 comprises 14 residues.

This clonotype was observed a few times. The CDR3 sequence: CASSHWVSENEQFF. The CDR3 DNA reads as TGTGCCAGCAGCCACTGGGTATCGGAGAATGAGCAGTTCTTC. The chain links TRBV14 to TRBJ2-1, with no clear D. Germline CDR1 SGHDN, CDR2 FVKESK. This CDR3 region has 14 residues. Trimming cost V 3 bases and J 7 bases, with 13 bases left between them. The full variable domain, rest sourced from reference TRBV14 and TRBJ2-1, is EAGVTQFPSHSVIEKGQTVTLRCDPISGHDNLYWYRRVMGKEIKFLLHFVKESKQDESGMPNNRFLAERTGGTYSTLKVQPAELEDSGVYFCASSHWVSENEQFFGPGTRLTVL.

In DNA form, the CDR3 reads TGTGCCAGCAGAAAAGGACTAGCAGATAGCTCCTACAATGAGCAGTTCTTC. It encodes CASRKGLADSSYNEQFF. V is TRBV7-6 and J is TRBJ2-1, with 8 bases matching TRBD2. From germline, CDR1 is SGHVS and CDR2 FNYEAQ. With V trimmed by 6 bases and J by 0 bases, 10 bases remained unmatched. The CDR3 contains 17 residues.

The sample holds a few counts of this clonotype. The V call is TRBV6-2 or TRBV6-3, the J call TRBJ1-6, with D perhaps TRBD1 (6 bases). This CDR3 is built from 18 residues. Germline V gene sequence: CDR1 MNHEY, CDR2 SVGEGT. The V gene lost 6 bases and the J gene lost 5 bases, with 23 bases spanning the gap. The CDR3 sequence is CASSRWAFGGQNNSPLHF. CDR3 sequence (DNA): TGTGCCAGCAGCCGCTGGGCCTTCGGGGGCCAGAATAATTCACCCCTCCACTTT.

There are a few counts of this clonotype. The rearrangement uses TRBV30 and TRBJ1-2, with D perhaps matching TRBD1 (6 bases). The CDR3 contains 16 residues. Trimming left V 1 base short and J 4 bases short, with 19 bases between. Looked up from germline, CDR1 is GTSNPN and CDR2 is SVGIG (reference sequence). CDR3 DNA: TGTGCCTGGAGTGCCCGGTCAGGGGCGCGGGGCTATGGCTACACCTTC. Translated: CAWSARSGARGYGYTF. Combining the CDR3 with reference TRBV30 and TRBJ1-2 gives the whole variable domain SQTIHQWPATLVQPVGSPLSLECTVEGTSNPNLYWYRQAAGRGLQLLFYSVGIGQISSEVPQNLSASRPQDRQFILSSKKLLLSDSGFYLCAWSARSGARGYGYTFGSGTRLTVV.

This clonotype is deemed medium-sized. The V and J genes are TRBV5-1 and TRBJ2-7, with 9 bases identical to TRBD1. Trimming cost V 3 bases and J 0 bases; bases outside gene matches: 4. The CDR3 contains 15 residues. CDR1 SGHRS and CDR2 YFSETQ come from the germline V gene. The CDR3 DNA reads TGCGCCAGCAGCTACGGACAGGGGTCCTCCTACGAGCAGTACTTC. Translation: CASSYGQGSSYEQYF.

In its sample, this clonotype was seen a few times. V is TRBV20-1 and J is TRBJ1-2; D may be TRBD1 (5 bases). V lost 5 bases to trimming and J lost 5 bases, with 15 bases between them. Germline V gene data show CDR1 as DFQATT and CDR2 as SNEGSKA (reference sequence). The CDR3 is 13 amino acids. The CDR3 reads CSAGQGIGYGYTF. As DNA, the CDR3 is TGCAGTGCTGGGCAGGGAATAGGGTATGGCTACACCTTC.

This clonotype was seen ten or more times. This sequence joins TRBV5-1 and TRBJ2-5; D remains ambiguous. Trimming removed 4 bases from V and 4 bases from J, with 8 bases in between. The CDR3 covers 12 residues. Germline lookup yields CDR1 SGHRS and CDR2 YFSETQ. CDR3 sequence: CASSIPRETQYF. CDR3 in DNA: TGCGCCAGCAGCATCCCACGAGAGACCCAGTACTTC.

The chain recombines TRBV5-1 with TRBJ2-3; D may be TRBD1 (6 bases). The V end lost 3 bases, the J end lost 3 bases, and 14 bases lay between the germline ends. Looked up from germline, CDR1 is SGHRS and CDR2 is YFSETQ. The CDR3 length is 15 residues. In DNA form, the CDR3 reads TGCGCCAGCAGCTCAGGGGCGGGCGAGACAGATACGCAGTATTTT. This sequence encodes CASSSGAGETDTQYF.

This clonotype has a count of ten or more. CDR3 nucleotides: TGCAGCTCTTACTCGGGGGCAGCTGAAGCTTTCTTT. Its translation is CSSYSGAAEAFF. This rearrangement joins TRBV29-1 to TRBJ1-1; TRBD1 might be the D (6 bases). The V gene's germline CDR1 is SQVTM and CDR2 ANQGSEA. Trimming left V 8 bases short and J 6 bases short, with 16 bases between. The length of the CDR3 is 12 residues.

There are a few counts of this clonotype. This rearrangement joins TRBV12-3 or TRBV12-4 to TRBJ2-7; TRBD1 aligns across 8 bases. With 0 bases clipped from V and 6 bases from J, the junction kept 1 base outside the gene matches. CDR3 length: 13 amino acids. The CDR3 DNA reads TGTGCCAGCAGTTTAGCGACAGGGGCCGAGCAGTACTTC. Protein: CASSLATGAEQYF.